One and the same sample provided the 20 T cell receptor beta chains below, sequenced in a study of control samples from healthy donors and cancer patients. Assay: immunoSEQ multiplex PCR; the TCRdb copy retains only in-frame clones and omits some. The sample has about 65,000 clones, 90% seen once. The material sequenced was PBMCs. These receptors were taken from a woman between 45 and 60 years old with colorectal cancer.

DNA of the CDR3: TGTGCCAGCACTTTGGGTACAACTAATGAAAAACTGTTTTTT. As protein: CASTLGTTNEKLFF. This chain connects TRBV2 to TRBJ1-4; D is undetermined. CDR3 length: 14 residues. V lost 7 bases and J 0 bases, leaving 9 bases between the germline ends. Germline V lookup: CDR1 SNHLY, CDR2 FYNNEI.

The chain has TRBV6-5 and TRBJ2-7, with 10 bases matching TRBD2. The CDR3 is made up of 14 amino acids. CDR1 and CDR2 (germline): MNHEY, SVGAGI. The junction had 5 bases not matched to a gene; V was cut back by 5 bases and J by 4 bases. This CDR3 is CASSKPGLAYEQYF. The CDR3 nucleotides are TGTGCCAGCAGTAAACCGGGACTAGCGTACGAGCAGTACTTC.

The chain combines TRBV2 with TRBJ1-4, with 10 bases lining up with TRBD1. Losses at the gene ends were 5 bases for V and 7 bases for J; bases not matched to a gene: 7. CDR3 size: 15 residues. CDR1 and CDR2 (germline): SNHLY, FYNNEI. CDR3 sequence: CASSPGTGVREKLFF. As DNA, the CDR3 is TGTGCCAGCAGTCCCGGGACAGGGGTTCGTGAAAAACTGTTTTTT.

The chain has TRBV19 and TRBJ2-5; tentative D call: TRBD1 (6 bases). Trimming pared 5 bases from V and 4 bases from J, leaving 14 bases between. The CDR3 contains 14 residues. CDR1 LNHDA and CDR2 SQIVND come from the germline V gene (reference sequence). CDR3 bases: TGTGCCAGTAGTGTTCCAGGGGCCCCAGAGACCCAGTACTTC. Protein product: CASSVPGAPETQYF.

This rearrangement joins TRBV29-1 to TRBJ1-2; TRBD1 matches at 9 bases. The V gene end was trimmed by 3 bases and the J gene end by 8 bases; junction bases not matched to a gene: 7. Looked up from germline, CDR1 is SQVTM and CDR2 is ANQGSEA. The CDR3 consists of 13 residues. The CDR3 DNA reads as TGCAGCGTTGAGTTGGACAGGGGCTTGGGCTACACCTTC. Residues: CSVELDRGLGYTF.

The V call is TRBV4-1, the J call TRBJ2-3; 13 bases line up with TRBD2. CDR1 and CDR2 (germline): MGHRA, YSYEKL. V was pared by 4 bases and J by 7 bases, with 5 bases of the junction left unmatched. This CDR3 region has 15 residues. The CDR3 sequence: CASSLGTSGIYTQYF. CDR3 DNA sequence: TGCGCCAGCAGCCTCGGGACTAGCGGGATTTATACGCAGTATTTT.

The chain joins TRBV11-2 to TRBJ1-2, with no clear D. In germline, CDR1 is SGHAT, CDR2 FQNNGV. Trimming shortened V by 2 bases and J by 1 base, and 8 bases separated the two germline ends. This CDR3 is 14 amino acids long. The CDR3 region is CASSLTQLNYGYTF. The CDR3 coding sequence is TGTGCCAGCAGCTTAACTCAGCTTAACTATGGCTACACCTTC.

In this sample, this clone turned up a few times. This chain joins TRBV27 and TRBJ1-1; 8 nucleotides align to TRBD1. Germline V CDR1 and CDR2: MNHEY, SMNVEV (reference sequence). V lost 6 bases and J lost 7; bases outside the gene matches: 7. The CDR3 is 13 residues long. CDR3 sequence: CASSLRTGNEAFF. The CDR3 nucleotides read TGTGCCAGCAGCCTTAGGACAGGGAATGAAGCTTTCTTT.

V is TRBV9 and J is TRBJ2-3; 9 bases are shared with TRBD2. The CDR3 length is 16 residues. In germline, CDR1 is SGDLS, CDR2 YYNGEE. Trimming removed 0 bases from V and 5 bases from J; junction bases left unmatched: 7. The CDR3, as DNA: TGTGCCAGCAGCGTAGCTCGGCGGGAGGGCCAAGATACGCAGTATTTT. This encodes CASSVARREGQDTQYF.

Turning to this clone: Other DNA sequences from this sample encode an identical CDR3 as well. The chain combines TRBV14 with TRBJ1-2; D gene ambiguous. This CDR3 spans 13 amino acids. Germline CDR1 and CDR2: SGHDN and FVKESK. Trimming took off 0 bases at V and 4 bases at J, with 6 bases between the two ends. CDR3 sequence: CASSQDRLYGYTF. CDR3 bases: TGTGCCAGCAGCCAAGACAGACTCTATGGCTACACCTTC. Based on the CDR3 plus reference TRBV14 and TRBJ1-2, the full variable domain is EAGVTQFPSHSVIEKGQTVTLRCDPISGHDNLYWYRRVMGKEIKFLLHFVKESKQDESGMPNNRFLAERTGGTYSTLKVQPAELEDSGVYFCASSQDRLYGYTFGSGTRLTVV.

The rearrangement joins TRBV3-1 (or the pseudogene TRBV3-2) to TRBJ1-1, with 9 positions matching TRBD1. The germline V gene encodes CDR1 LGHDT and CDR2 YNNKEL (reference sequence). The CDR3 contains 15 residues. The V gene end was trimmed by 4 bases and the J gene end by 11 bases; junction bases not matched to a gene: 14. For the CDR3, the DNA is TGTGCCAGCAGCCCCAATGCTAACAGGGGGCTTGGGGCTTTCTTT. Encoded protein: CASSPNANRGLGAFF.

The chain carries TRBV28 and TRBJ2-5; D possibly uses TRBD1 or TRBD2 (6 bases each). The CDR3 extends over 15 amino acids. V shed 6 bases and J shed 7 bases, with 21 bases lying between them. Germline CDR1 and CDR2: MDHEN and SYDVKM. The CDR3 region has the DNA TGTGCCAGCAGGGAAAGGGGCGGGGACATATGGACCCAGTACTTC. This codes for CASRERGGDIWTQYF. Variable domain in full (rest from reference TRBV28 and TRBJ2-5): DVKVTQSSRYLVKRTGEKVFLECVQDMDHENMFWYRQDPGLGLRLIYFSYDVKMKEKGDIPEGYSVSREKKERFSLILESASTNQTSMYLCASRERGGDIWTQYFGPGTRLLVL.

The chain combines TRBV12-3 or TRBV12-4 with TRBJ1-2, with D unclear. CDR3 size: 12 residues. V lost 6 bases, J lost 4 bases, and 9 bases lay in between. The CDR3 DNA sequence: TGTGCCAGCAGCGCAGGATTCTATGGCTACACCTTC. Its translation is CASSAGFYGYTF.

The chain recombines TRBV28 with TRBJ1-1; D uncertain. In germline, CDR1 is MDHEN, CDR2 SYDVKM. CDR3 length equals 15 residues. The V gene lost 5 bases and the J gene lost 7 bases, with 20 bases spanning the gap. CDR3 coding DNA: TGTGCCAGCAGTCCAGTCCCAGTCGGGGATGATGAAGCTTTCTTT. It specifies CASSPVPVGDDEAFF.

The CDR3 nucleotides are TGTGCCAGTACCGGGCGGGGGACGCCGTTCCAGTACTTC. This encodes CASTGRGTPFQYF. The chain has TRBV19 and TRBJ2-5; 7 positions agree with TRBD2. The CDR3 totals 13 residues. Germline V gene data show CDR1 as LNHDA and CDR2 as SQIVND (reference sequence). V shed 7 bases and J 10 bases; nucleotides not matched to a gene: 12.

This clone was picked up a small number of times. The V and J genes are TRBV27 and TRBJ2-2, with a tentative D call TRBD2 (5 bases). The V and J ends lost 4 bases and 6 bases respectively, with 18 bases between them. Germline lookup yields CDR1 MNHEY and CDR2 SMNVEV (reference sequence). The CDR3 totals 16 residues. CDR3 nucleotides: TGTGCCAGCAGTTCCCAACCCCTCCCGGAGGCCGGGGAGCTGTTTTTT. Translated, it gives CASSSQPLPEAGELFF.

The CDR3 reads CASSIGGLNTGELFF. Here the CDR3 DNA reads TGTGCCAGCTCAATCGGGGGTCTGAACACCGGGGAGCTGTTTTTT. The chain combines TRBV18 with TRBJ2-2; TRBD2 might be the D (6 bases). The V end lost 5 bases, the J end lost 1 base, and 11 bases lay between the germline ends. The germline CDR1 and CDR2 sequences are KGHSH and LQKENI. There are 15 residues in the CDR3.

The chain recombines TRBV3-1 (or the pseudogene TRBV3-2) with TRBJ1-2; D unresolved. CDR1 LGHDT and CDR2 YNNKEL come from the germline V gene (reference sequence). The V gene lost 3 bases and the J gene lost 0 bases, with 17 bases spanning the gap. The CDR3 is 17 residues long. The DNA of the CDR3 is TGTGCCAGCAGCCAGTCCGGGCCTGGGCCTTCTAACTATGGCTACACCTTC. Translated: CASSQSGPGPSNYGYTF.

The chain has TRBV7-9 and TRBJ1-5; TRBD1 aligns across 8 bases. This CDR3 is built from 16 residues. Germline V lookup: CDR1 SEHNR, CDR2 FQNEAQ (reference sequence). Trimming cost V 1 base and J 1 base; bases outside gene matches: 3. CDR3 region: CASSLGQGASNQPQHF. The CDR3 DNA reads as TGTGCCAGCAGCTTAGGTCAGGGGGCAAGCAATCAGCCCCAGCATTTT.

The chain joins TRBV27 to TRBJ2-7; D is uncertain. Per the germline V gene, CDR1 is MNHEY and CDR2 is SMNVEV (reference sequence). Between the trimmed V and J ends, which lost 2 bases and 2 bases, there was a span of 13 bases. CDR3 size: 15 residues. CDR3 region: CASSLLPTPPYEQYF. The CDR3 nucleotides are TGTGCCAGCAGTTTACTACCGACACCTCCCTACGAGCAGTACTTC.